The sequence of this T cell receptor beta chain was determined in a study of blood T cell repertoires in COVID-19. It was during active infection that Seattle patients were enrolled and then longitudinally followed. Sequencing was performed with immunoSEQ multiplex PCR; in TCRdb, only in-frame clones are kept and a portion is missing. Of some 56,000 clones listed, 82% are singletons. V was shortened by 4 bases and J by 7 bases, with 8 bases between the two germline ends. Germline lookup yields CDR1 SEHNR and CDR2 FQNEAQ (reference sequence). There are 12 residues in the CDR3. This TCR was recovered from an elderly man with COVID-19, enrolled during active disease. What was sequenced was peripheral blood. The chain is built from TRBV7-9 and TRBJ1-5; D is unresolved. The CDR3 bases are TGTGCCAGCAGCTGGCAGTGGCAGCCCCAGCATTTT. Translating it yields CASSWQWQPQHF. The complete variable domain, with remaining parts taken from reference TRBV7-9 and TRBJ1-5, reads DTGVSQNPRHKITKRGQNVTFRCDPISEHNRLYWYRQTLGQGPEFLTYFQNEAQLEKSRLLSDRFSAERPKGSFSTLEIQRTEQGDSAMYLCASSWQWQPQHFGDGTRLSIL.